The 26 T cell receptor beta chains below all came from one sample that was sequenced in a study of T cell responses to AZD1222 COVID-19 vaccine. Assay: immunoSEQ multiplex PCR; the TCRdb copy retains only in-frame clones and omits some. The profile shows over 130,000 clones, approximately 94% of them singletons. The source was peripheral blood, collected on day 0 of AZD1222 vaccination. These receptors came from an adult in good health.

This CDR3 reads CATSDDQGATNVLTF. The CDR3 DNA is TGTGCCACCAGTGATGACCAGGGGGCTACCAACGTCCTGACTTTC. The chain joins TRBV24-1 to TRBJ2-6, with TRBD1 matching 8 bases. The CDR3 is 15 amino acids. Germline V gene sequence: CDR1 KGHDR, CDR2 SFDVKD. Unmatched junction bases numbered 5, after V lost 3 bases and J lost 8 bases.

The genes are TRBV7-9 and TRBJ1-5; D remains unclear. V was pared by 0 bases and J by 0 bases, with 6 bases between. Germline-derived CDR1 and CDR2 are SEHNR and FQNEAQ (reference sequence). CDR3 length: 15 residues. The CDR3 DNA reads as TGTGCCAGCAGCTTAGCTGGCAGTAGCAATCAGCCCCAGCATTTT. Amino acids: CASSLAGSSNQPQHF.

CDR3 coding DNA: TGTGCCAGCAGTTACGTCCAGGGGGCTCTCTACACTGAAGCTTTCTTT. Translation: CASSYVQGALYTEAFF. The chain has TRBV6-2 or TRBV6-3 and TRBJ1-1; 8 nucleotides agree with TRBD1. The junction had 8 bases not matched to a gene; V was cut back by 2 bases and J by 3 bases. Germline V gene data show CDR1 as MNHEY and CDR2 as SVGEGT. The CDR3 extends over 16 amino acids.

In its sample, this clone was seen a few times. The rearrangement uses TRBV19 and TRBJ2-2; the D gene could be TRBD1 or TRBD2 (5 bases each). The CDR3 spans 15 residues. Germline loops: CDR1 LNHDA, CDR2 SQIVND (reference sequence). V lost 8 bases and J 4 bases, leaving 17 bases between the germline ends. The CDR3 sequence is CASVPAGGGTGELFF. DNA of the CDR3: TGTGCCAGTGTCCCAGCTGGTGGGGGCACCGGGGAGCTGTTTTTT.

The chain links TRBV19 to TRBJ1-3; TRBD1 agrees at 8 bases. With V trimmed by 5 bases and J by 2 bases, 5 bases remained unmatched. CDR3 length: 15 amino acids. Germline V gene lookup returns CDR1 LNHDA and CDR2 SQIVND (reference sequence). CDR3 loop: CASSSQGATGNTIYF. CDR3 coding DNA: TGTGCCAGTAGTTCTCAGGGGGCAACTGGAAACACCATATATTTT.

This clone has just one count. The CDR3 DNA reads TGTGCCAGCAGTGAAATCGGAGGCATTCAGTACTTC. Its translation is CASSEIGGIQYF. This chain joins TRBV25-1 and TRBJ2-4, with D perhaps matching TRBD2 (5 bases). Trimming pared 2 bases from V and 9 bases from J, leaving 8 bases between. Looked up from germline, CDR1 is MGHDK and CDR2 is SYGVNS. This CDR3 is built from 12 residues.

The chain couples TRBV15 to TRBJ2-2, with D unresolved. Looked up from germline, CDR1 is LNHNV and CDR2 is YYDKDF (reference sequence). This CDR3 contains 14 residues. V lost 3 bases and J lost 0, with 5 bases in between. This CDR3 reads CATSSPANTGELFF. CDR3 DNA sequence: TGTGCCACCAGCAGCCCAGCGAACACCGGGGAGCTGTTTTTT.

The genes are TRBV19 and TRBJ1-5; no reliable D call. Germline V lookup: CDR1 LNHDA, CDR2 SQIVND (reference sequence). The CDR3 runs to 15 residues. The ends were cut back, 1 base at V and 0 bases at J, with 7 bases in the middle. CDR3 sequence: CASSIGTFSNQPQHF. The CDR3 DNA reads TGTGCCAGTAGTATAGGCACCTTTAGCAATCAGCCCCAGCATTTT.

The chain joins TRBV2 to TRBJ2-5; D may be TRBD1 (5 bases). CDR1 is SNHLY and CDR2 is FYNNEI in the germline V gene. The ends were cut back, 0 bases at V and 4 bases at J, with 9 bases in the middle. There are 14 residues in the CDR3. The CDR3 DNA sequence: TGTGCCAGCAGTGAAGCCGGCCAGGGAGAGACCCAGTACTTC. Translated: CASSEAGQGETQYF. The complete variable domain, with remaining parts taken from reference TRBV2 and TRBJ2-5, reads EPEVTQTPSHQVTQMGQEVILRCVPISNHLYFYWYRQILGQKVEFLVSFYNNEISEKSEIFDDQFSVERPDGSNFTLKIRSTKLEDSAMYFCASSEAGQGETQYFGPGTRLLVL.

The chain couples TRBV9 to TRBJ1-1; D is unresolved. V was trimmed by 0 bases and J by 2 bases, leaving 8 bases between them. Germline V gene sequence: CDR1 SGDLS, CDR2 YYNGEE. The CDR3 is made up of 14 amino acids. The CDR3: CASSVGSDNTEAFF. CDR3 DNA sequence: TGTGCCAGCAGCGTAGGAAGCGACAACACTGAAGCTTTCTTT.

This CDR3 reads CASSWGQGASGANVLTF. CDR3 nucleotide sequence: TGTGCCAGCAGCTGGGGACAGGGGGCGTCTGGGGCCAACGTCCTGACTTTC. The gene calls are TRBV5-6 and TRBJ2-6; 12 bases fit TRBD1. The CDR3 has 17 residues. The V gene end was trimmed by 3 bases and the J gene end by 1 base; junction bases not matched to a gene: 2. Germline V gene data show CDR1 as SGHDT and CDR2 as YYEEEE.

The rearrangement links TRBV4-2 to TRBJ1-2, with 7 bases that match TRBD1. J lost 6 bases, V lost 2 bases, and 3 bases had no gene match. CDR1 LGHNA and CDR2 YNFKEQ come from the germline V gene. The CDR3 sequence is 13 residues long. CDR3 loop: CASSQFDRDGYTF. CDR3 bases: TGTGCCAGCAGCCAATTTGACAGGGATGGCTACACCTTC.

The V call is TRBV3-1 (or the pseudogene TRBV3-2), the J call TRBJ1-3, with 7 bases identical to TRBD1. CDR1 is LGHDT, CDR2 YNNKEL, per germline (reference sequence). The V gene end was trimmed by 3 bases and the J gene end by 0 bases; junction bases not matched to a gene: 8. The CDR3 totals 17 residues. DNA for the CDR3: TGTGCCAGCAGCCACCTACAGGGGACCAACTCTGGAAACACCATATATTTT. Encoded protein: CASSHLQGTNSGNTIYF.

The rearrangement uses TRBV5-1 and TRBJ1-1; 7 nucleotides agree with TRBD1. In germline, CDR1 is SGHRS, CDR2 YFSETQ. The CDR3 is 15 residues long. V was pared by 0 bases and J by 3 bases, with 5 bases of the junction left unmatched. The CDR3 loop reads CASSLEGRGDTEAFF. The DNA for the CDR3 is TGCGCCAGCAGCTTGGAAGGCAGGGGGGACACTGAAGCTTTCTTT.

This chain uses TRBV15 with TRBJ2-2; a weak D match, TRBD1 (6 bases). V dropped 2 bases and J dropped 5 bases, with 6 bases sitting between them. Per the germline V gene, CDR1 is LNHNV and CDR2 is YYDKDF (reference sequence). CDR3 length: 13 amino acids. The CDR3 protein is CATSRQGTGELFF. CDR3 sequence (DNA): TGTGCCACCAGCAGACAGGGGACCGGGGAGCTGTTTTTT.

The rearrangement joins TRBV7-2 to TRBJ1-1, with TRBD1 matching 9 bases. Germline V lookup: CDR1 SGHTA, CDR2 FQGNSA. The CDR3 is 15 residues long. The J segment lost 5 bases and the V segment lost 3 bases, leaving 7 bases of the junction unmatched. The DNA for the CDR3 is TGTGCCAGCAGCTTTCAACAGGGGGCAGGGACTGAAGCTTTCTTT. This encodes CASSFQQGAGTEAFF.

The table lists this clone with a count of one. This rearrangement joins TRBV12-3 or TRBV12-4 to TRBJ2-5, with a weak D call TRBD1 (5 bases). V lost 5 bases, J lost 5 bases, and 12 bases lay in between. There are 13 residues in the CDR3. The chain's CDR3 is CASSQGPRETQYF. CDR3 DNA: TGTGCCAGCAGTCAGGGTCCTCGGGAGACCCAGTACTTC.

The rearrangement uses TRBV7-9 and TRBJ1-6; D might be TRBD1 (5 bases). Germline CDR1 and CDR2: SEHNR and FQNEAQ (reference sequence). V was cut by 1 base and J by 6 bases, with 16 bases left in between. The CDR3 is made up of 17 amino acids. The DNA of the CDR3 is TGTGCCAGCAGCTTAGATCGGGGACTGGGGATTAATTCACCCCTCCACTTT. Its translation is CASSLDRGLGINSPLHF. Based on the CDR3 plus reference TRBV7-9 and TRBJ1-6, the full variable domain is DTGVSQNPRHKITKRGQNVTFRCDPISEHNRLYWYRQTLGQGPEFLTYFQNEAQLEKSRLLSDRFSAERPKGSFSTLEIQRTEQGDSAMYLCASSLDRGLGINSPLHFGNGTRLTVT.

The genes are TRBV2 and TRBJ2-3, with D possibly being TRBD2 (6 bases). This CDR3 is built from 15 residues. The germline CDR1 and CDR2 sequences are SNHLY and FYNNEI. V was shortened by 7 bases and J by 2 bases, with 16 bases between the two germline ends. CDR3 protein: CASTVDSGYTDTQYF. For the CDR3, the DNA is TGTGCCAGCACCGTGGATAGCGGTTACACAGATACGCAGTATTTT. The variable domain in full, completed from reference TRBV2 and TRBJ2-3, reads EPEVTQTPSHQVTQMGQEVILRCVPISNHLYFYWYRQILGQKVEFLVSFYNNEISEKSEIFDDQFSVERPDGSNFTLKIRSTKLEDSAMYFCASTVDSGYTDTQYFGPGTRLTVL.

The V and J genes are TRBV27 and TRBJ2-1, with D unresolved. Between the trimmed V and J ends, which lost 2 bases and 9 bases, there was a span of 8 bases. The germline V gene encodes CDR1 MNHEY and CDR2 SMNVEV (reference sequence). The CDR3 covers 12 residues. This chain's CDR3 is CASSLGVGEQFF. CDR3 nucleotides: TGTGCCAGCAGTTTAGGGGTCGGTGAGCAGTTCTTC.

The chain has TRBV6-1 and TRBJ1-5; D not certain. The V gene lost 3 bases and the J gene lost 0 bases, with 6 bases spanning the gap. Germline V gene sequence: CDR1 MNHNS, CDR2 SASEGT. CDR3 length equals 14 residues. The CDR3 reads CASSEHSSNQPQHF. DNA for the CDR3: TGTGCCAGCAGTGAGCACAGTAGCAATCAGCCCCAGCATTTT.

The chain recombines TRBV2 with TRBJ1-1, with TRBD1 identical over 7 bases. Unmatched junction bases numbered 17, after V lost 6 bases and J lost 10 bases. The germline V gene has CDR1 SNHLY and CDR2 FYNNEI. This CDR3 is 15 amino acids long. The CDR3 nucleotides read TGTGCCAGCAGCCGCACAGGGGCCGTCGAGGGAGGAGCTTTCTTT. Amino acids: CASSRTGAVEGGAFF.

This chain uses TRBV5-1 with TRBJ2-3; TRBD1 matches 9 bases. Germline CDR1 is SGHRS and CDR2 is YFSETQ. This CDR3 is built from 16 residues. Trimming removed 7 bases from V and 0 bases from J; junction bases left unmatched: 9. DNA for the CDR3: TGCGCCAGCGCAAACGGGGGGACAGGGAGCACAGATACGCAGTATTTT. Amino acid sequence: CASANGGTGSTDTQYF.

V usage is TRBV9 and J usage is TRBJ2-3; D is unresolved. The CDR3 is 13 amino acids. The V end was cut by 2 bases, the J end by 3 bases, with 7 bases between. CDR1 and CDR2 from the germline V gene are SGDLS and YYNGEE. The CDR3 coding sequence is TGTGCCAGCAGCGTTGGGGTGACAGATACGCAGTATTTT. It yields the protein CASSVGVTDTQYF.

The genes are TRBV29-1 and TRBJ2-5, with D possibly TRBD1 on 6 matching bases. There are 12 residues in the CDR3. Germline CDR1 SQVTM, CDR2 ANQGSEA. V lost 4 bases to trimming and J lost 5 bases, with 11 bases between them. CDR3 sequence reads: CSVVSQGETQYF. Here the CDR3 DNA reads TGCAGCGTTGTTTCGCAGGGGGAGACCCAGTACTTC.

The chain uses TRBV4-2 and TRBJ1-5; no definite D call. The germline gives CDR1 LGHNA, CDR2 YNFKEQ. V lost 0 bases to trimming and J lost 2 bases, with 11 bases between them. This CDR3 is 16 amino acids long. CDR3 region: CASSQDDAGGNQPQHF. The CDR3 nucleotides are TGTGCCAGCAGCCAAGATGACGCTGGTGGCAATCAGCCCCAGCATTTT.